These 15 T cell receptor beta chains were all obtained from the same sample, sequenced in a study of shared clonotypes between healthy human individuals. TCRdb's copy holds only in-frame clones and misses some; the assay was immunoSEQ multiplex PCR. The sample records a few hundred thousand clones, about 80% being singletons. The material sequenced was PBMCs. The origin of the receptors is a woman aged 40 to 50 in good health. Some clones in this sample may be carry-over from other donors' samples.

This chain links TRBV30 with TRBJ2-5; 14 positions match TRBD2. The CDR3 is made up of 17 amino acids. CDR1 and CDR2 from the germline V gene are GTSNPN and SVGIG (reference sequence). With V trimmed by 2 bases and J by 3 bases, 8 bases remained unmatched. This CDR3 is CAWSQGLAGVLKETQYF. The DNA of the CDR3 is TGTGCCTGGAGTCAGGGACTAGCGGGAGTGTTGAAAGAGACCCAGTACTTC.

This clone has just one count. The chain couples TRBV14 to TRBJ2-7; TRBD2 matches 8 bases. CDR1 and CDR2 from the germline V gene are SGHDN and FVKESK. The length of the CDR3 is 13 residues. V lost 4 bases and J lost 6; bases outside the gene matches: 5. The CDR3 DNA is TGTGCCAGCAGCCCAGGCGGGGGGAGCGAGCAGTACTTC. As protein: CASSPGGGSEQYF.

The V and J genes are TRBV5-1 and TRBJ1-1, with D possibly matching TRBD1 (6 bases). V was trimmed by 4 bases and J by 1 base, leaving 14 bases between them. This CDR3 comprises 15 residues. Germline assignment: CDR1 SGHRS and CDR2 YFSETQ. This CDR3 reads CASSLWDIENTEAFF. The DNA of the CDR3 is TGCGCCAGCAGCCTCTGGGACATCGAGAACACTGAAGCTTTCTTT.

This clone was counted only a few times. The chain has TRBV28 and TRBJ2-3; D uncertain. The germline CDR1 and CDR2 sequences are MDHEN and SYDVKM. Trimming took off 4 bases at V and 0 bases at J, with 8 bases between the two ends. The CDR3 length is 14 residues. CDR3 sequence reads: CASSSHISTDTQYF. DNA for the CDR3: TGTGCCAGCAGTTCCCACATTAGCACAGATACGCAGTATTTT.

The chain has TRBV5-1 and TRBJ2-7, with 7 bases that match TRBD1. Losses at the gene ends were 2 bases for V and 5 bases for J; bases not matched to a gene: 7. From germline, CDR1 is SGHRS and CDR2 YFSETQ. The CDR3 contains 14 residues. The chain's CDR3 is CASSFGQVGDEQYF. For the CDR3, the DNA is TGCGCCAGCAGCTTCGGACAGGTAGGCGACGAGCAGTACTTC.

This clone is a singleton in its sample. The chain recombines TRBV28 with TRBJ2-3, with 7 bases matching TRBD2. J gave up 3 bases and V 5 bases, and 8 bases lay outside the gene matches. This CDR3 comprises 15 residues. CDR1 and CDR2 (germline): MDHEN, SYDVKM. CDR3: CASSAAGDGTDTQYF. CDR3 nucleotide sequence: TGTGCCAGCAGTGCCGCGGGAGATGGGACAGATACGCAGTATTTT. Together with reference TRBV28 and TRBJ2-3, the CDR3 gives the full variable domain: DVKVTQSSRYLVKRTGEKVFLECVQDMDHENMFWYRQDPGLGLRLIYFSYDVKMKEKGDIPEGYSVSREKKERFSLILESASTNQTSMYLCASSAAGDGTDTQYFGPGTRLTVL.

This clone appeared a few times. The V call is TRBV6-6, the J call TRBJ1-2; unclear D gene. V lost 4 bases to trimming and J lost 1 base, with 13 bases between them. The CDR3 covers 15 residues. Germline CDR1 is MNHNY and CDR2 is SVGAGI (reference sequence). As DNA, the CDR3 is TGTGCCAGCAGTTCCAGGCGCACAAATAACTATGGCTACACCTTC. This encodes CASSSRRTNNYGYTF.

V and J are TRBV28 and TRBJ2-5; 7 bases align to TRBD1. The germline CDR1 and CDR2 sequences are MDHEN and SYDVKM. V shed 8 bases, J shed 0 bases, and the junction held 3 bases outside the gene matches. The CDR3 extends over 13 amino acids. The CDR3 DNA reads TGTGCCAGCGAGACAGGGTACCAAGAGACCCAGTACTTC. Translating gives CASETGYQETQYF.

This chain joins TRBV10-3 and TRBJ1-1, with D possibly being TRBD1 (5 bases). Per the germline V gene, CDR1 is ENHRY and CDR2 is SYGVKD. V shed 2 bases and J shed 8 bases, with 12 bases lying between them. The CDR3 contains 13 residues. Here the CDR3 reads CAISENPGLEAFF. The CDR3 DNA sequence: TGTGCCATCAGTGAGAACCCGGGGCTCGAAGCTTTCTTT.

The rearrangement links TRBV11-2 to TRBJ2-3; 7 bases are shared with TRBD2. CDR3 size: 16 residues. Germline V lookup: CDR1 SGHAT, CDR2 FQNNGV. The trim removed 4 bases at V and 2 bases at J, leaving 9 bases unmatched. DNA for the CDR3: TGTGCCAGCAGCTATGCACGGGGAGGGGACACAGATACGCAGTATTTT. Protein sequence: CASSYARGGDTDTQYF.

The chain links TRBV30 to TRBJ1-5, with D tentatively TRBD1 (6 bases). With 2 bases removed from V and 6 bases from J, the gap between germline ends came to 14 bases. Germline CDR1 reads GTSNPN; CDR2 reads SVGIG (reference sequence). The CDR3 has 14 residues. The DNA for the CDR3 is TGTGCCTGGAGTCTAATGGGGGGCAGTCAGCCCCAGCATTTT. This gives the protein CAWSLMGGSQPQHF. Full variable domain (outside the CDR3, taken from reference TRBV30 and TRBJ1-5): SQTIHQWPATLVQPVGSPLSLECTVEGTSNPNLYWYRQAAGRGLQLLFYSVGIGQISSEVPQNLSASRPQDRQFILSSKKLLLSDSGFYLCAWSLMGGSQPQHFGDGTRLSIL.

V usage is TRBV30 and J usage is TRBJ2-5; 12 bases map to TRBD1. The better agreement between TRBJ2-7 and the DNA end casts doubt on the J call. The CDR3 is 15 amino acids. Looked up from germline, CDR1 is GTSNPN and CDR2 is SVGIG (reference sequence). DNA for the CDR3: TGTGCCTGGAGTGTCGGGACAGGGGGCTTCAACGAGCAGTACTTC. It encodes CAWSVGTGGFNEQYF.

About this clone itself: A much larger clone sits a single nucleotide away, making a read error possible. This sample includes further DNA sequences coding for the same CDR3. The CDR3 region is CASSLDSNQPQHF. The CDR3 bases are TGTGCCAGCAGTCTCGATAGCAATCAGCCCCAGCATTTT. V is TRBV28 and J is TRBJ1-5, with D hard to call. Per germline, CDR1 MDHEN and CDR2 SYDVKM. The V end was cut by 5 bases, the J end by 0 bases, with 5 bases between. The CDR3 has 13 residues.

This clone was counted a single time. The chain carries TRBV6-1 and TRBJ2-5; D gene unclear. Trimming left V 3 bases short and J 3 bases short, with 8 bases between. Germline V gene sequence: CDR1 MNHNS, CDR2 SASEGT. The CDR3 has 13 amino acids. CDR3 protein: CASSDTWKETQYF. CDR3 sequence (DNA): TGTGCCAGCAGTGATACTTGGAAAGAGACCCAGTACTTC.

J is TRBJ2-7 and V is TRBV5-6; 12 bases fit TRBD2. The ends lost 4 bases at V and 3 bases at J; junction bases unmatched: 5. The CDR3 spans 15 residues. Germline V gives CDR1 SGHDT, CDR2 YYEEEE. CDR3 residues: CASSAGLAGFYEQYF. The CDR3, as DNA: TGTGCCAGCAGCGCCGGACTAGCGGGATTCTACGAGCAGTACTTC.